Shown below are 29 T cell receptor beta chains from a single sample sequenced in a study of blood T cells in healthy people across ages. Primers used in a second PCR of roughly 7 to 12 cycles were a sample-barcoded 5' primer and a J-beta primer mix. TCRdb reprocessed the 5' RACE reads with MiXCR, giving one entry per CDR3 protein. In the table there are approximately 580,000 distinct CDR3 sequences, approximately 25% of which are singletons. Another study also made use of these data, one on T cells of mothers and their children.

Sequenced material: blood. All receptors come from a boy between 5 and 17 years old in good health.

Only a few counts were recorded for this clonotype. The J gene is TRBJ2-3, the V gene TRBV4-1, with TRBD2 identical over 15 bases. The trim removed 4 bases at V and 1 base at J, leaving 6 bases unmatched. The CDR3 is 18 amino acids. Germline assignment: CDR1 MGHRA and CDR2 YSYEKL. The CDR3 sequence is CASSLGLAGGPRTDTQYF. The DNA of the CDR3 is TGCGCCAGCAGCCTGGGACTAGCGGGGGGTCCCCGCACAGATACGCAGTATTTT.

The V call is TRBV27, the J call TRBJ2-2; D not certain. Per germline, CDR1 MNHEY and CDR2 SMNVEV (reference sequence). The CDR3 is 14 amino acids. V was pared by 1 base and J by 0 bases, with 3 bases between. CDR3 DNA: TGTGCCAGCAGTTTATTCCCGAACACCGGGGAGCTGTTTTTT. The encoded protein is CASSLFPNTGELFF.

The CDR3 spells CASSPTGDWREQYF. The CDR3 region has the DNA TGTGCCAGCAGTCCGACAGGGGATTGGCGCGAGCAGTACTTC. This chain links TRBV6-5 with TRBJ2-7, with 8 bases matching TRBD1. Germline values: CDR1 MNHEY, CDR2 SVGAGI. This CDR3 comprises 14 residues. Germline trimming cut 5 bases from V and 6 bases from J; bases unmatched to any gene: 9.

The chain couples TRBV5-1 to TRBJ1-1; 9 bases match TRBD1. Germline assignment: CDR1 SGHRS and CDR2 YFSETQ. This CDR3 region has 16 residues. J gave up 0 bases and V 5 bases, and 8 bases lay outside the gene matches. For the CDR3, the DNA is TGCGCCAGCAGACAGGGGGCTGGGGATTTGAACACTGAAGCTTTCTTT. This translates into CASRQGAGDLNTEAFF.

The chain is built from TRBV6-6 and TRBJ2-2; possibly TRBD1 for D (5 bases). The CDR3 loop spans 15 amino acids. Trimming removed 4 bases at V and 4 bases at J, with 13 bases between. Germline V gene lookup returns CDR1 MNHNY and CDR2 SVGAGI (reference sequence). The CDR3 coding sequence is TGTGCCAGCAGTTTACAGGATAGGAGCACCGGGGAGCTGTTTTTT. Its translation is CASSLQDRSTGELFF.

This clonotype was recorded a few times. The chain recombines TRBV27 with TRBJ2-2, with D possibly TRBD1 on 5 matching bases. The CDR3 runs 15 residues. Trimming pared 4 bases from V and 1 base from J, leaving 10 bases between. Germline V gene lookup returns CDR1 MNHEY and CDR2 SMNVEV (reference sequence). DNA for the CDR3: TGTGCCAGCAGTTGGGCAGGGATGAACACCGGGGAGCTGTTTTTT. It encodes CASSWAGMNTGELFF.

This clonotype has just a few counts. A much larger clone differs from this one at a single base, so this may be a read error. The J gene is TRBJ2-1, the V gene TRBV12-3 or TRBV12-4; D might be TRBD1 (6 bases). V was clipped by 5 bases and J by 3 bases, with 8 bases between them. The CDR3 has 13 amino acids. CDR3 amino acids: CASSRDNYNEQFF. CDR3 coding DNA: TGTGCCAGCAGTCGGGACAACTACAATGAGCAGTTCTTC.

This clonotype occurred many times. This rearrangement joins TRBV10-3 to TRBJ2-1; D uncertain. V shed 0 bases and J shed 6 bases, with 21 bases lying between them. Germline CDR1 ENHRY, CDR2 SYGVKD. The CDR3 sequence is 18 residues long. CDR3 DNA sequence: TGTGCCATCAGTGAGTCTGACGCCACGGACCTTGGAGTCAATGAGCAGTTCTTC. Translating gives CAISESDATDLGVNEQFF.

Notes on this clonotype: The junction shows a germline mismatch at one end, possibly a read error. The CDR3 DNA follows: TGTGTCAGCAGTTTATCTGGACAGGGCTACGAGCAGTACTTC. This translates into CVSSLSGQGYEQYF. The chain combines TRBV12-3 or TRBV12-4 with TRBJ2-7, with 8 bases fitting TRBD1. The length of the CDR3 is 14 residues.

This clonotype was recorded at least ten times. The V and J genes are TRBV12-3 or TRBV12-4 and TRBJ2-5; 9 bases line up with TRBD1. Trimming cost V 5 bases and J 5 bases; bases outside gene matches: 6. CDR3 length equals 14 residues. CDR3 loop: CASSPTGGLETQYF. DNA of the CDR3: TGTGCCAGCAGTCCGACAGGGGGGTTGGAGACCCAGTACTTC.

The chain joins TRBV13 to TRBJ2-7; 9 nucleotides match TRBD1. This CDR3 has 14 residues. V dropped 4 bases and J dropped 3; count of bases not matched to a gene: 4. Germline V gene sequence: CDR1 PRHDT, CDR2 FYEKMQ (reference sequence). Written as DNA, the CDR3 is TGTGCCAGCAGCTACCGGGACAGGGTCTACGAGCAGTACTTC. Translated, it gives CASSYRDRVYEQYF.

The sample holds a few counts of this clonotype. The rearrangement uses TRBV29-1 and TRBJ2-7; D is perhaps TRBD1 or TRBD2 (5 bases each). There are 12 residues in the CDR3. CDR1 and CDR2 from the germline V gene are SQVTM and ANQGSEA. Trimming removed 6 bases at V and 2 bases at J, with 11 bases between. This chain's CDR3 is CSVRGDPYEQYF. For the CDR3, the DNA is TGCAGCGTCAGAGGGGACCCCTACGAGCAGTACTTC.

This clonotype appeared a few times. This chain joins TRBV30 and TRBJ1-1; tentative D call: TRBD1 (5 bases). V lost 4 bases, J lost 11 bases, and 17 bases lay in between. CDR3 length equals 12 residues. The germline CDR1 and CDR2 sequences are GTSNPN and SVGIG (reference sequence). The CDR3 coding sequence is TGTGCCTGGAATGCTGGGGGACCTAGGGCTTTCTTT. Its translation is CAWNAGGPRAFF. The full variable domain, with the rest looked up from reference TRBV30 and TRBJ1-1, is SQTIHQWPATLVQPVGSPLSLECTVEGTSNPNLYWYRQAAGRGLQLLFYSVGIGQISSEVPQNLSASRPQDRQFILSSKKLLLSDSGFYLCAWNAGGPRAFFGQGTRLTVV.

This clonotype was found a few times. The chain recombines TRBV6-5 with TRBJ2-1, with 12 bases identical to TRBD1. Germline CDR1 MNHEY, CDR2 SVGAGI. V was pared by 0 bases and J by 8 bases, with 5 bases of the junction left unmatched. The CDR3 runs to 16 residues. Here the CDR3 reads CASSYSGGTGGDEQFF. In DNA form, the CDR3 reads TGTGCCAGCAGTTACTCGGGTGGGACAGGGGGCGATGAGCAGTTCTTC.

The J gene is TRBJ1-2, the V gene TRBV29-1; D is possibly TRBD1 (5 bases). CDR1 is SQVTM and CDR2 is ANQGSEA in the germline V gene. Trimming removed 5 bases from V and 13 bases from J, with 20 bases in between. The CDR3 runs 12 residues. The CDR3 coding sequence is TGCAGCGTTCCCCTGGGAGGGGTGGATGCCACCTTC. Translation gives CSVPLGGVDATF.

The chain is built from TRBV7-8 and TRBJ2-5; the match to TRBD2 covers 8 bases. The end of the DNA aligns better with TRBJ2-7, so the J call may be wrong. CDR1 is SGHVS, CDR2 FQNEAQ, per germline. This CDR3 contains 14 residues. CDR3 amino acids: CASSPSGGYYEQYF. The CDR3 DNA reads as TGTGCCAGCAGCCCAAGCGGGGGATACTACGAGCAGTACTTC.

This clonotype was seen more than once but under ten times. This chain connects TRBV6-1 to TRBJ1-1; D gene ambiguous. CDR1 and CDR2 (germline): MNHNS, SASEGT. The germline V and J ends were trimmed by 6 bases and 2 bases, with 13 bases remaining between them. The length of the CDR3 is 14 residues. The CDR3 loop is CASSDVGRNTEAFF. The CDR3 DNA sequence: TGTGCCAGCAGCGACGTAGGGCGCAACACTGAAGCTTTCTTT.

The chain combines TRBV20-1 with TRBJ2-5, with TRBD1 identical over 9 bases. The J call may be in error: the DNA end matches TRBJ2-1 better. This CDR3 has 15 residues. The germline CDR1 and CDR2 sequences are DFQATT and SNEGSKA (reference sequence). CDR3 loop: CSARGGTGIDNEQFF. Here the CDR3 DNA reads TGCAGTGCTAGAGGAGGGACAGGGATTGACAATGAGCAGTTCTTC.

The chain carries TRBV6-2 or TRBV6-3 and TRBJ2-7; 8 positions match TRBD1. The germline V gene encodes CDR1 MNHEY and CDR2 SVGEGT. After removal of 3 bases from V and 2 bases from J, the junction contained 6 bases not matched to a gene. This CDR3 region has 15 residues. The DNA for the CDR3 is TGTGCCAGCAGTTATGCGAGGACAGGGACCTACGAGCAGTACTTC. Translated, it gives CASSYARTGTYEQYF.

This clonotype has only a few counts. The chain has TRBV20-1 and TRBJ2-7, with D maybe TRBD1 (6 bases). The CDR3 totals 13 residues. Looked up from germline, CDR1 is DFQATT and CDR2 is SNEGSKA (reference sequence). CDR3 amino acids: CSRERTEIYEQYF. DNA of the CDR3: TGCAGCAGAGAGAGGACAGAAATTTACGAGCAGTACTTC.

This clonotype was picked up a small number of times. The chain recombines TRBV5-1 with TRBJ1-1; D gene ambiguous. This CDR3 is built from 13 residues. Trimming stripped 0 bases from V and 10 bases from J, with 13 bases between. Germline loops: CDR1 SGHRS, CDR2 YFSETQ. Here the CDR3 reads CASSLDGAGIAFF. The CDR3 nucleotides read TGCGCCAGCAGCTTGGATGGTGCGGGGATAGCTTTCTTT.

J is TRBJ2-5 and V is TRBV15, with D unclear. The germline CDR1 and CDR2 sequences are LNHNV and YYDKDF (reference sequence). V was clipped by 5 bases and J by 4 bases, with 11 bases between them. The CDR3 length is 13 residues. The CDR3 protein is CATSLDGRETQYF. In DNA, the CDR3 is TGTGCCACCAGCCTGGACGGTCGAGAGACCCAGTACTTC.

The CDR3 loop is CASSRSGVRETQYF. The CDR3 DNA reads TGCGCCAGCAGCCGGTCGGGGGTTCGAGAGACCCAGTACTTC. The V call is TRBV4-3, the J call TRBJ2-5; perhaps TRBD2 as D (6 bases). The germline V gene has CDR1 LGHNA and CDR2 YSLEER. This CDR3 region has 14 residues. The V end was cut by 4 bases, the J end by 4 bases, with 13 bases between.

The chain has TRBV10-3 and TRBJ1-2, with 7 bases that match TRBD1. From germline, CDR1 is ENHRY and CDR2 SYGVKD. Trimming cost V 2 bases and J 5 bases; bases outside gene matches: 8. CDR3 size: 15 residues. The CDR3 region is CAISEPNRGGYGYTF. Here the CDR3 DNA reads TGTGCCATCAGTGAGCCGAACAGGGGAGGGTATGGCTACACCTTC.

This clonotype was counted only a few times. The chain couples TRBV7-9 to TRBJ1-1, with 12 bases lining up with TRBD1. Germline trimming cut 3 bases from V and 6 bases from J; bases unmatched to any gene: 8. The CDR3 has 16 amino acids. The V gene's germline CDR1 is SEHNR and CDR2 FQNEAQ (reference sequence). The CDR3 region is CASSLRDRGPSAEAFF. The CDR3 nucleotides are TGTGCCAGCAGCTTGAGGGACAGGGGGCCCTCCGCTGAAGCTTTCTTT.

The chain is built from TRBV7-9 and TRBJ1-1, with D tentatively TRBD1 (5 bases). CDR3 length: 12 residues. The V gene's germline CDR1 is SEHNR and CDR2 FQNEAQ (reference sequence). Trimming took off 11 bases at V and 10 bases at J, with 20 bases between the two ends. In DNA, the CDR3 is TGTGCCTCAAGTCGGGGGGAATTTGGAGCTTTCTTT. Translated, it gives CASSRGEFGAFF.

The CDR3 here is CASSQVPGGKVPQYF. As DNA, the CDR3 is TGTGCCAGCAGCCAAGTTCCTGGGGGGAAGGTGCCCCAGTACTTC. V is TRBV3-1 and J is TRBJ2-5; tentative D call: TRBD2 (6 bases). Per germline, CDR1 LGHDT and CDR2 YNNKEL (reference sequence). Trimming left V 1 base short and J 9 bases short, with 18 bases between. This CDR3 is 15 amino acids long.

CDR3 nucleotide sequence: TGTGCCAGCAAGCGGGGGTCACGGGACTTGAACACTGAAGCTTTCTTT. Translated, it gives CASKRGSRDLNTEAFF. The rearrangement links TRBV6-1 to TRBJ1-1, with TRBD1 as a possible D gene (5 bases). The CDR3 consists of 16 residues. Trimming took 7 bases from V and 0 from J, leaving 18 bases between them. Per germline, CDR1 MNHNS and CDR2 SASEGT.

This clonotype was detected a few times. This chain connects TRBV9 to TRBJ2-1; weak D call: TRBD2 (6 bases). V was clipped by 4 bases and J by 3 bases, with 14 bases between them. CDR3 length: 15 residues. Looked up from germline, CDR1 is SGDLS and CDR2 is YYNGEE. CDR3 DNA sequence: TGTGCCAGCAGCCCCACTACGGGGGACTACAATGAGCAGTTCTTC. This sequence encodes CASSPTTGDYNEQFF.